This TCR beta chain was sequenced for a study of control samples from healthy donors and cancer patients. The V and J ends lost 0 bases and 4 bases, in that order; junction bases with no gene match: 9. The CDR3 loop spans 18 amino acids. The V gene's germline CDR1 is MNHNS and CDR2 SASEGT. This table comes from immunoSEQ multiplex PCR, and its TCRdb copy is limited to in-frame clones, with some not included. The sample comprises about 150,000 clones, roughly 94% of which are singletons, and about 5% rests with the top ten. The receptor comes from a man aged 35-49 years in good health. V is TRBV6-1 and J is TRBJ2-1, with 10 positions matching TRBD2. Sequencing was done on a sample of blood. CDR3 in amino acids: CASSEAWVSGGLYNEQFF. The DNA of the CDR3 is TGTGCCAGCAGTGAAGCTTGGGTTAGCGGGGGGCTTTACAATGAGCAGTTCTTC.